This TCR beta chain was recorded in a study of control samples from healthy donors and cancer patients. Assay: immunoSEQ multiplex PCR; the TCRdb copy retains only in-frame clones and omits some. The data contain around 170,000 clones, around 89% of them singletons. In germline, CDR1 is KGHSH, CDR2 LQKENI. Trimming stripped 3 bases from V and 0 bases from J, with 14 bases between. The CDR3 covers 16 residues. The rearrangement uses TRBV18 and TRBJ1-1; D is unclear. This clonotype originated in a woman between 50 and 59 years old in good health. Material for sequencing was blood. CDR3 in amino acids: CASSPSDPWVNTEAFF. The CDR3 nucleotides are TGTGCCAGCTCACCTTCAGATCCTTGGGTGAACACTGAAGCTTTCTTT.